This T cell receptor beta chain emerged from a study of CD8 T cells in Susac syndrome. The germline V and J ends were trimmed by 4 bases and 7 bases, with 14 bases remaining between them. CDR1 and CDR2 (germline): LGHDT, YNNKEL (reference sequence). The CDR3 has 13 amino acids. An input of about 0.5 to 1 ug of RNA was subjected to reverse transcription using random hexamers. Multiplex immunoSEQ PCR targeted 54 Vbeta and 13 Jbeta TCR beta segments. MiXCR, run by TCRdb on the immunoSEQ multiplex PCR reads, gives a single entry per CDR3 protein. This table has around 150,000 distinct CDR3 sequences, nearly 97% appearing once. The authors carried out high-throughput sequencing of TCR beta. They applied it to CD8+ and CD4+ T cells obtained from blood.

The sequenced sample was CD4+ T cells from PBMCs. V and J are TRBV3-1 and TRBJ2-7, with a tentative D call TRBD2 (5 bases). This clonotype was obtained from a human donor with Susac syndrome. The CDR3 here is CASSPDFPGEQYF. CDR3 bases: TGTGCCAGCAGCCCTGACTTCCCGGGGGAGCAGTACTTC.